This paragraph covers one TCR beta chain sequence. Its antigen is unknown. Peripheral blood came from all dose cohorts at three timepoints. Repertoires were generated with immunoSEQ multiplex PCR, while TCRdb's copy carries only in-frame clones and drops some. The table lists approximately 61,000 clones, about four fifths of them singletons. Between the trimmed V and J ends, which lost 5 bases and 3 bases, there was a span of 13 bases. CDR1 and CDR2 from the germline V gene are MNHNY and SVGAGI (reference sequence). The CDR3 loop spans 14 amino acids. This sample stems from a study of OX40 agonist ivuxolimab in advanced cancers. Study-wide results and limits: Partial responders at 0.1-3.0 mg/kg showed near-lowest clonal expansion.

This TCR derives from an adult with an advanced solid tumor such as melanoma, head and neck, liver or kidney cancer. The chain uses TRBV6-6 and TRBJ1-1; the D is unclear. The material was CD4+ or CD8+ T cells sorted from blood, obtained in a trial of the OX40 agonist ivuxolimab. CDR3 sequence: CASSEREGYTEAFF. CDR3 DNA: TGTGCCAGCAGTGAGAGGGAGGGTTACACTGAAGCTTTCTTT.